Listed here is a single T cell receptor (beta chain). What it binds is not known. The V end lost 6 bases, the J end lost 6 bases, and 15 bases lay between the germline ends. Germline loops: CDR1 DFQATT, CDR2 SNEGSKA (reference sequence). This CDR3 contains 13 residues. This sample was taken from a study of T-cell memory formation after mild COVID-19. Study results and limitations: Contracting clones localized mainly to CM and EM when CD4+ and mainly to EMRA when CD8+.

TCRdb independently ran MiXCR on the 5' RACE reads; one entry per CDR3 protein. The sample contains 250,000 to 300,000 distinct CDR3 sequences, under 20% of which appear only once. This receptor was taken from a man aged 18 to 29 who had mild COVID-19 (a few samples of this study predate the infection). Cell type and time point are not known. The sequenced sample was PBMCs or a T cell subset sorted from them (not recorded which). This chain joins TRBV20-1 and TRBJ2-1; D gene uncertain. The CDR3 reads CSAVQTSPNEQFF. Written as DNA, the CDR3 is TGCAGTGCCGTCCAAACGTCCCCCAATGAGCAGTTCTTC.